Listed below are T cell receptor beta chains from one sample, sequenced in a study of Ad26.COV2.S vaccination and SARS-CoV-2 variants. Some clones are missing from TCRdb's copy, which holds only in-frame ones; the method was immunoSEQ multiplex PCR. The data show 200,000 to 250,000 clones, approximately 88% seen once. Sequences were derived from peripheral blood, sampled in a trial of Ad26.COV2.S vaccine versus placebo. All receptors come from a person between 18 and 65 years old who received the Ad26.COV2.S COVID-19 vaccine or a placebo. Each CDR3 is given with its conserved first and last residue. D genes are given only for firm matches. Size is omitted from some rows. Given values are once, few, many or a class for expanded clones.

>TRBV30|NA|NA|TRBJ1-1
TGTGCCTGGACGAGGGGAAGGACTGAAGCTTTCTTT
CAWTRGRTEAFF
>TRBV5-6|NA|NA|TRBJ1-1
TGTGCCAGCAGCCCATCCAACCAGGGAAAGGGCTTGAACACTGAAGCTTTCTTT
CASSPSNQGKGLNTEAFF
>TRBV7-3|NA|NA|TRBJ2-6
TGTGCCAGCAGCTTATACGCCTCTGGGGCCAACGTCCTGACTTTC
CASSLYASGANVLTF
>TRBV3-1/TRBV3-2|NA|NA|TRBJ2-5
TGTGCCAGCAGCCTGGACGGGACCCACATAGGGGAGACCCAGTACTTC
CASSLDGTHIGETQYF
>TRBV11-2|NA|TRBD2|TRBJ2-3
TGTGCCAGCAGTAGGACTAGCGGGGGGAATACGCAGTATTTT
CASSRTSGGNTQYF
>TRBV11-3|NA|TRBD1|TRBJ2-5
TGTGCCAGCAGCCCCTCCGGGACAGGAGAGCCTCAAGAGACCCAGTACTTC
CASSPSGTGEPQETQYF
>TRBV7-8|NA|NA|TRBJ2-7
TGTGCCAGCAGCTTAGCGCGAGGGGCAGGGGTGGCCGAGCAGTACTTC
CASSLARGAGVAEQYF
>TRBV10-1|NA|NA|TRBJ1-1
TGCGCCAGCAGTGAGTCGCGATACAGTGCAGCTTTCTTT
CASSESRYSAAFF
>TRBV14|NA|NA|TRBJ1-3
TGTGCCAGCGGTGGAAACACCATATATTTT
CASGGNTIYF
>TRBV7-8|NA|NA|TRBJ1-2
TGTGCCAGCAGCTTATCCCCTGGGACTAACAATGGCTACACCTTC
CASSLSPGTNNGYTF
>TRBV28|NA|NA|TRBJ2-7
TGTGCCAGCAGTTTAAGAGCCTACGAGCAGTACTTC
CASSLRAYEQYF
>TRBV15|NA|TRBD2|TRBJ2-3
TGTGCCACCAGCAGGAGCGGGGGCACAGATACGCAGTATTTT
CATSRSGGTDTQYF
>TRBV21-1|NA|NA|TRBJ2-7
TGTGCCAGCAGCAAAGCGCCAGGGGGCGATTACGAGCAGTACTTC
CASSKAPGGDYEQYF
>TRBV7-8|few|NA|TRBJ1-5
TGTGCCAGCAGCTTAAGTGGTAGAAATCAGCCCCAGCATTTT
CASSLSGRNQPQHF
>TRBV29-1|NA|TRBD2|TRBJ2-7
TGCAGCGTCCTAGCGGAAAGCTCCTACGAGCAGTACTTC
CSVLAESSYEQYF
>TRBV6-5|NA|NA|TRBJ1-2
TGTGCCAGCCAAGACCTTCCGGGAGGCTACACCTTC
CASQDLPGGYTF
>TRBV11-3|NA|TRBD1|TRBJ1-3
TGTGCCAGCAGCGCGGGACAGGGGTCTGGAAACACCATATATTTT
CASSAGQGSGNTIYF
>TRBV18|once|NA|TRBJ2-1
TGTGCCAGCTCACCACCGTTGCACGGGATGTCCTACAATGAGCAGTTCTTC
CASSPPLHGMSYNEQFF
>TRBV4-1|few|NA|TRBJ2-7
TGCGCCAGCAGCCAAGAAGCTAGCCGCAGCTACGAGCAGTACTTC
CASSQEASRSYEQYF
>TRBV6-1|NA|TRBD2|TRBJ2-3
TGTGCCAGCAGTGCAGGACTAGCGGGAGGGAGGTGGGGCACAGATACGCAGTATTTT
CASSAGLAGGRWGTDTQYF
>TRBV4-3|NA|NA|TRBJ2-7
TGCGCCAGCAGCCAATCCAGGGGTTACTACGAGCAGTACTTC
CASSQSRGYYEQYF
>TRBV7-2|NA|TRBD1|TRBJ2-7
TGTGCCAGCAGCTTCAGGACAGGGAACGAGCAGTACTTC
CASSFRTGNEQYF